This T cell receptor beta chain originates from a study of T-cell reconstitution after alpha-beta-depleted transplantation in children. General study findings and limits: Several hundred expanded graft clones reportedly were the source of alpha-beta T cells about two months after transplant. Recipient T cells and thymic progenitors that survived gave rise to the high TCRbeta diversity observed at day 60 in some patients.

This CDR3 is built from 15 residues. Trimming cost V 6 bases and J 12 bases; bases outside gene matches: 12. Germline assignment: CDR1 SGHRS and CDR2 YFSETQ. This clonotype was picked up a small number of times. Its specificity is unknown. The library targeted TCRbeta and was prepared with unique molecular identifiers. MiXCR, run by TCRdb on the PCR reads, gives a single entry per CDR3 protein. The table records about 580,000 distinct CDR3 sequences, approximately 30% of them present only once. The sample consisted of PBMCs, taken before TCRalphabeta/CD19-depleted stem cell transplant. This TCR came from a boy in the first two years of life with Wiskott-Aldrich syndrome, due to receive a stem cell transplant. The chain recombines TRBV5-1 with TRBJ2-1; 13 bases align to TRBD2. For the CDR3, the DNA is TGCGCCAGCACCCTACTAGCGGGAGGGCCAAAGGGGCAGTTCTTC. This translates into CASTLLAGGPKGQFF.